Presented here are 15 T cell receptor beta chains from one specimen sequenced in a study of blood T cell repertoires in COVID-19. Profiled with immunoSEQ multiplex PCR; TCRdb holds only in-frame clones, not every one. The sample has roughly 170,000 clones, around 74% seen once; the top ten hold around 3%. Sequenced input: peripheral blood. Receptor source: a woman of 80 years or more with acute or convalescent COVID-19.

The CDR3 nucleotides read TGTGCCAGTACCGGGCCAGTAGTATATGGGACAGGAGACATGAACACTGAAGCTTTCTTT. This gives the protein CASTGPVVYGTGDMNTEAFF. The chain joins TRBV19 to TRBJ1-1, with TRBD1 matching 8 bases. The germline CDR1 and CDR2 sequences are LNHDA and SQIVND (reference sequence). The CDR3 is 20 amino acids. Germline trimming cut 7 bases from V and 0 bases from J; bases unmatched to any gene: 22. Drawing the rest from reference TRBV19 and TRBJ1-1, the complete variable domain is DGGITQSPKYLFRKEGQNVTLSCEQNLNHDAMYWYRQDPGQGLRLIYYSQIVNDFQKGDIAEGYSVSREKKESFPLTVTSAQKNPTAFYLCASTGPVVYGTGDMNTEAFFGQGTRLTVV.

This clone occurred a few times. This CDR3 is CASTGTGDEYEQYF. DNA of the CDR3: TGCGCCAGCACCGGGACAGGGGACGAATACGAGCAGTACTTC. V gene TRBV5-1 combines with J gene TRBJ2-7; 10 bases agree with TRBD1. The CDR3 is made up of 14 amino acids. V gave up 6 bases and J gave up 4 bases; unmatched junction bases: 7. Per the germline V gene, CDR1 is SGHRS and CDR2 is YFSETQ.

V gene TRBV6-5 combines with J gene TRBJ2-2, with 7 positions matching TRBD2. J lost 6 bases, V lost 2 bases, and 9 bases had no gene match. Germline-derived CDR1 and CDR2 are MNHEY and SVGAGI. CDR3 length equals 16 residues. CDR3 residues: CASSYGEGTLSGELFF. CDR3 DNA: TGTGCCAGCAGTTACGGGGAGGGGACCCTCTCCGGGGAGCTGTTTTTT.

The J gene is TRBJ1-1, the V gene TRBV20-1, with a weak D call TRBD1 (5 bases). CDR1 is DFQATT and CDR2 is SNEGSKA in the germline V gene (reference sequence). This CDR3 has 12 residues. V lost 3 bases to trimming and J lost 4 bases, with 9 bases between them. The CDR3 is CSASSGGTEAFF. As DNA, the CDR3 is TGCAGTGCTAGTAGCGGGGGCACTGAAGCTTTCTTT.

This clone was observed a few times. The chain employs TRBV4-3 and TRBJ1-6; TRBD1 matches at 10 bases. Germline V gives CDR1 LGHNA, CDR2 YSLEER. The CDR3 is made up of 15 amino acids. V lost 4 bases and J lost 10; bases outside the gene matches: 7. The CDR3 region is CASSRGQGRESPLHF. The CDR3, as DNA: TGCGCCAGCAGCCGGGGACAGGGGAGAGAATCACCCCTCCACTTT.

The J gene is TRBJ1-5, the V gene TRBV3-1 (or the pseudogene TRBV3-2), with 10 bases identical to TRBD1. The CDR3 loop spans 15 amino acids. The V gene's germline CDR1 is LGHDT and CDR2 YNNKEL (reference sequence). The J segment lost 4 bases and the V segment lost 5 bases, leaving 5 bases of the junction unmatched. CDR3 in amino acids: CASSTGQGGNQPQHF. In DNA form, the CDR3 reads TGTGCCAGCAGCACCGGACAGGGGGGGAATCAGCCCCAGCATTTT.

This rearrangement joins TRBV19 to TRBJ2-4; 9 nucleotides match TRBD2. The CDR3 consists of 15 residues. The V and J ends lost 1 base and 7 bases, in that order; junction bases with no gene match: 5. Germline CDR1 LNHDA, CDR2 SQIVND (reference sequence). CDR3 loop: CASSIGGLAGNIQYF. The CDR3 nucleotides read TGTGCCAGTAGTATAGGGGGACTAGCTGGGAACATTCAGTACTTC. Full variable domain (outside the CDR3, taken from reference TRBV19 and TRBJ2-4): DGGITQSPKYLFRKEGQNVTLSCEQNLNHDAMYWYRQDPGQGLRLIYYSQIVNDFQKGDIAEGYSVSREKKESFPLTVTSAQKNPTAFYLCASSIGGLAGNIQYFGAGTRLSVL.

The gene calls are TRBV28 and TRBJ1-1; perhaps TRBD1 as D (5 bases). The V gene lost 2 bases and the J gene lost 9 bases, with 16 bases spanning the gap. The CDR3 runs to 14 residues. CDR1 is MDHEN and CDR2 is SYDVKM in the germline V gene. CDR3 amino acids: CASSLARQYGKAFF. The CDR3 nucleotides read TGTGCCAGCAGTTTAGCTCGACAGTATGGAAAAGCTTTCTTT.

A single count supports this clone. V gene TRBV5-1 combines with J gene TRBJ1-4, with 7 bases matching TRBD1. The germline gives CDR1 SGHRS, CDR2 YFSETQ. The ends lost 3 bases at V and 3 bases at J; junction bases unmatched: 5. The CDR3 consists of 15 residues. The CDR3 is CASSYTGTANEKLFF. The CDR3 coding sequence is TGCGCCAGCAGCTATACCGGGACAGCTAATGAAAAACTGTTTTTT. The whole variable domain, filled in from reference TRBV5-1 and TRBJ1-4, reads KAGVTQTPRYLIKTRGQQVTLSCSPISGHRSVSWYQQTPGQGLQFLFEYFSETQRNKGNFPGRFSGRQFSNSRSEMNVSTLELGDSALYLCASSYTGTANEKLFFGSGTQLSVL.

V and J are TRBV7-9 and TRBJ1-2; TRBD1 agrees at 9 bases. The CDR3 extends over 15 amino acids. The V gene end was trimmed by 4 bases and the J gene end by 4 bases; junction bases not matched to a gene: 7. Germline V gene sequence: CDR1 SEHNR, CDR2 FQNEAQ (reference sequence). The DNA for the CDR3 is TGTGCCAGCAGCTCCACAGGGGGCGCACCCTATGGCTACACCTTC. Protein product: CASSSTGGAPYGYTF.

The chain uses TRBV6-4 and TRBJ2-1, with TRBD2 identical over 14 bases. V shed 3 bases and J 7 bases; nucleotides not matched to a gene: 2. The CDR3 runs to 15 residues. Per germline, CDR1 MRHNA and CDR2 SNTAGT. In nucleotides, the CDR3 is TGTGCCAGCAGTGAAGGGACTAGCGGGAGAAATGAGCAGTTCTTC. It specifies CASSEGTSGRNEQFF.

The chain combines TRBV5-1 with TRBJ2-3; D perhaps matches TRBD2 (5 bases). In germline, CDR1 is SGHRS, CDR2 YFSETQ. Trimming took 6 bases from V and 8 from J, leaving 10 bases between them. The CDR3 runs to 11 residues. The CDR3 is CASNDGSTQYF. CDR3 sequence (DNA): TGCGCCAGCAATGATGGGAGTACGCAGTATTTT.

This clone was found once. The genes are TRBV19 and TRBJ2-2; TRBD2 is a possible D gene (6 bases). The CDR3 extends over 15 amino acids. Deletions cut 3 bases from V and 4 bases from J, with 12 bases between. Germline V CDR1 and CDR2: LNHDA, SQIVND (reference sequence). The CDR3: CASSIGGRRTGELFF. CDR3 in DNA: TGTGCCAGTAGTATCGGGGGACGCCGCACCGGGGAGCTGTTTTTT.

This chain links TRBV29-1 with TRBJ2-5; 8 bases align to TRBD1. Germline V lookup: CDR1 SQVTM, CDR2 ANQGSEA. The trim removed 7 bases at V and 4 bases at J, leaving 5 bases unmatched. This CDR3 has 12 amino acids. The CDR3 spells CSEAGTGETQYF. For the CDR3, the DNA is TGCAGCGAAGCCGGGACAGGAGAGACCCAGTACTTC.

The V and J genes are TRBV27 and TRBJ2-2; possibly TRBD2 for D (6 bases). The V gene lost 5 bases and the J gene lost 3 bases, with 10 bases spanning the gap. CDR3 size: 14 residues. Germline-derived CDR1 and CDR2 are MNHEY and SMNVEV (reference sequence). Written as DNA, the CDR3 is TGTGCCAGCAGTCGGGACTCCTACACCGGGGAGCTGTTTTTT. Its protein product is CASSRDSYTGELFF.